These 14 T cell receptor beta chains were all obtained from the same sample, sequenced in a study of T cell responses to AZD1222 COVID-19 vaccine. Measured with immunoSEQ multiplex PCR; TCRdb has only the in-frame clones, and not every one. The repertoire holds about 140,000 clones, 92% seen once, with under 4.5% in the top ten. Sequencing was performed on peripheral blood, taken 28 days after the second AZD1222 dose. Receptors originate from an adult who received the AZD1222 COVID-19 vaccine.

J is TRBJ1-2 and V is TRBV28; tentative D call: TRBD1 (6 bases). The V and J ends lost 5 bases and 2 bases respectively, with 21 bases between them. This CDR3 spans 17 amino acids. CDR1 is MDHEN, CDR2 SYDVKM, per germline. CDR3 sequence reads: CASSPMVGGKENYGYTF. For the CDR3, the DNA is TGTGCCAGCAGTCCGATGGTAGGGGGGAAGGAAAACTATGGCTACACCTTC.

In regard to this clone: A junction end diverges from the germline sequence, so it may reflect a read error. The chain recombines TRBV2 with TRBJ1-5; D is possibly TRBD1 (6 bases). CDR1 is SNHLY and CDR2 is FYNNEI in the germline V gene. The CDR3 is made up of 12 amino acids. The CDR3 reads CASSEGGEPQHF. Written as DNA, the CDR3 is TGTGCCAGCAGCGAAGGGGGGGAGCCCCAGCATTTT. Combining the CDR3 with reference TRBV2 and TRBJ1-5 gives the whole variable domain EPEVTQTPSHQVTQMGQEVILRCVPISNHLYFYWYRQILGQKVEFLVSFYNNEISEKSEIFDDQFSVERPDGSNFTLKIRSTKLEDSAMYFCASSEGGEPQHFGDGTRLSIL.

The CDR3 region has the DNA TGTGCCAGCAGTGAATGGGGGTTGAGCAATCAGCCCCAGCATTTT. Its protein is CASSEWGLSNQPQHF. The rearrangement uses TRBV2 and TRBJ1-5, with D possibly being TRBD1 (5 bases). This CDR3 spans 15 amino acids. The germline gives CDR1 SNHLY, CDR2 FYNNEI. Trimming cost V 2 bases and J 1 base, with 9 bases left between them.

This chain connects TRBV7-8 to TRBJ1-1; 7 bases fit TRBD1. Germline V gene lookup returns CDR1 SGHVS and CDR2 FQNEAQ. The CDR3 contains 16 residues. V lost 4 bases and J lost 3; bases outside the gene matches: 11. This chain's CDR3 is CASSSTGARDYTEAFF. The CDR3 nucleotides read TGTGCCAGCAGCTCAACAGGGGCCCGAGACTACACTGAAGCTTTCTTT.

This chain uses TRBV2 with TRBJ2-7, with 9 bases fitting TRBD2. CDR3 size: 15 residues. Trimming took 7 bases from V and 4 from J; bases not matched to a gene: 11. The V gene's germline CDR1 is SNHLY and CDR2 FYNNEI. The CDR3 DNA reads as TGTGCCAGCACCGGAGGATTGGCGGGGGGGTACGAGCAGTACTTC. Translation gives CASTGGLAGGYEQYF.

In DNA form, the CDR3 reads TGCGCCAGCAGCTTAGGGACAGGGAGGCAAGAGACCCAGTACTTC. Translated, it gives CASSLGTGRQETQYF. This sequence joins TRBV5-1 and TRBJ2-5; 9 nucleotides align to TRBD1. Trimming took 2 bases from V and 2 from J; bases not matched to a gene: 4. Germline assignment: CDR1 SGHRS and CDR2 YFSETQ. This CDR3 is 15 amino acids long.

This chain uses TRBV9 with TRBJ2-5; D gene unclear. The CDR3 spans 12 residues. Germline V CDR1 and CDR2: SGDLS, YYNGEE. Trimming stripped 5 bases from V and 2 bases from J, with 7 bases between. In DNA, the CDR3 is TGTGCCAGCAGTCAGAATCAAGAGACCCAGTACTTC. It is translated as CASSQNQETQYF.

This clone was observed a handful of times. The rearrangement uses TRBV7-2 and TRBJ1-5; D is unclear. Trimming removed 2 bases from V and 9 bases from J, with 20 bases in between. The germline CDR1 and CDR2 sequences are SGHTA and FQGNSA. This CDR3 is built from 16 residues. The CDR3 region has the DNA TGTGCCAGCAGCTTAATTTCAGACAACGCCCTGGGGCCCCAGCATTTT. The encoded protein is CASSLISDNALGPQHF. The full variable domain, its missing parts supplied by reference TRBV7-2 and TRBJ1-5, is GAGVSQSPSNKVTEKGKDVELRCDPISGHTALYWYRQSLGQGLEFLIYFQGNSAPDKSGLPSDRFSAERTGGSVSTLTIQRTQQEDSAVYLCASSLISDNALGPQHFGDGTRLSIL.

This chain uses TRBV2 with TRBJ2-2; 14 nucleotides match TRBD2. V dropped 7 bases and J dropped 4; count of bases not matched to a gene: 8. CDR1 and CDR2 (germline): SNHLY, FYNNEI. This CDR3 contains 17 residues. The CDR3 bases are TGTGCCAGCAATCCGACTAGCGGGGGGGATGGCACCGGGGAGCTGTTTTTT. Translating gives CASNPTSGGDGTGELFF.

The chain employs TRBV20-1 and TRBJ2-3, with 12 positions matching TRBD2. With 3 bases clipped from V and 0 bases from J, the junction kept 7 bases outside the gene matches. Per germline, CDR1 DFQATT and CDR2 SNEGSKA (reference sequence). The CDR3 length is 17 residues. The DNA for the CDR3 is TGCAGTGCTAGTATACTAGCGGGGGGACCTAGCACAGATACGCAGTATTTT. It yields the protein CSASILAGGPSTDTQYF.

This clone is a singleton in its sample. CDR3 sequence reads: CASTYPGSGHSPLHF. For the CDR3, the DNA is TGCGCCAGCACTTACCCCGGGAGCGGACATTCACCCCTCCACTTT. The gene calls are TRBV23-1 and TRBJ1-6, with D uncertain. TRBV23-1 is an open reading frame whose function is uncertain. V gave up 7 bases and J gave up 8 bases, with 18 bases separating them. The CDR3 is made up of 15 amino acids.

The gene calls are TRBV19 and TRBJ2-5; D could derive from TRBD1 or TRBD2 (5 bases each). Germline V gene data show CDR1 as LNHDA and CDR2 as SQIVND (reference sequence). V lost 5 bases, J lost 4 bases, and 14 bases lay in between. The CDR3 length is 14 residues. CDR3 region: CASSSSGTLETQYF. The CDR3 DNA follows: TGTGCCAGTAGTTCTTCCGGGACGCTAGAGACCCAGTACTTC.

The rearrangement links TRBV6-5 to TRBJ1-6; D remains unclear. The CDR3 contains 13 residues. V dropped 0 bases and J dropped 9 bases, with 6 bases sitting between them. The germline V gene has CDR1 MNHEY and CDR2 SVGAGI. The chain's CDR3 is CASSYSGFSPLHF. The CDR3, as DNA: TGTGCCAGCAGTTACTCAGGATTTTCACCCCTCCACTTT.

This rearrangement joins TRBV29-1 to TRBJ1-1; a possible D gene is TRBD1 (5 bases). From germline, CDR1 is SQVTM and CDR2 ANQGSEA. V lost 3 bases, J lost 6 bases, and 8 bases lay in between. The CDR3 runs 11 residues. CDR3 sequence: CSVDRAAEAFF. CDR3 bases: TGCAGCGTTGACAGGGCAGCTGAAGCTTTCTTT.